This TCR beta chain was identified in a study of response to subunit inactivated influenza vaccine. On this clonotype itself: Its specificity is unknown.

Trimming left V 6 bases short and J 2 bases short, with 10 bases between. CDR1 is MNHEY and CDR2 is SVGEGT in the germline V gene. This CDR3 contains 13 residues. General observations from the study: Each seasonal influenza vaccination, the authors suggested, recruits few new T cells.

TCRdb independently ran MiXCR on the RT-PCR reads; one entry per CDR3 protein. The table shows 530,000 or so distinct CDR3 sequences, with approximately 24% occurring only once. J is TRBJ2-5 and V is TRBV6-2 or TRBV6-3, with D hard to call. The sequence derives from a middle-aged man who received an inactivated influenza vaccine. Here the sequenced sample was CD4+ T cells sorted from PBMCs, taken around 5 days after vaccination. The CDR3 nucleotides read TGTGCCAGCAGACCACCTGCTCAAGAGACCCAGTACTTC. This codes for CASRPPAQETQYF.